Shown below are 29 T cell receptor beta chains from a single sample sequenced in a study of T cell repertoires in cytomegalovirus infection. TCRdb redid the calling of the reads with MiXCR, one entry per CDR3 protein. This sample has hundreds of thousands of distinct CDR3 sequences, with about 7% found just once. Sequenced: PBMCs. Receptors were obtained from a human donor in good health (CMV status not recorded). Some clones in this sample may be carry-over from other donors' samples.

This clonotype was seen only a few times. The gene calls are TRBV7-9 and TRBJ1-2; D is uncertain. The V end lost 5 bases, the J end lost 6 bases, and 10 bases lay between the germline ends. The germline V gene encodes CDR1 SEHNR and CDR2 FQNEAQ (reference sequence). CDR3 length: 12 amino acids. DNA of the CDR3: TGTGCCAGCAGCATCGCGGGAGATGGCTACACCTTC. It yields the protein CASSIAGDGYTF.

In regard to this clonotype: A much larger clone lies a single base off, so this may be a read error. CDR3 sequence (DNA): TGCAGCCAGGGGACGGGGCTAGAGACCCAGTACTTC. Translating gives CSQGTGLETQYF. V gene TRBV29-1 combines with J gene TRBJ2-5, with TRBD1 as a possible D gene (6 bases). CDR3 size: 12 residues. Germline loops: CDR1 SQVTM, CDR2 ANQGSEA. Between the trimmed V and J ends, which lost 8 bases and 4 bases, there was a span of 14 bases.

This clonotype was recorded a few times. Here the CDR3 DNA reads TGTGCCAGCCGACTACAGGGGCCAAACTATGGCTACACCTTC. Translation gives CASRLQGPNYGYTF. This sequence joins TRBV19 and TRBJ1-2; 7 bases match TRBD1. Germline CDR1 reads LNHDA; CDR2 reads SQIVND (reference sequence). The CDR3 extends over 14 amino acids. The V gene end was trimmed by 9 bases and the J gene end by 2 bases; junction bases not matched to a gene: 9.

This clonotype has a count of ten or more. This sequence joins TRBV7-2 and TRBJ1-2; D is unclear. This CDR3 comprises 15 residues. Trimming shortened V by 4 bases and J by 5 bases, and 17 bases separated the two germline ends. CDR1 and CDR2 (germline): SGHTA, FQGNSA. In DNA form, the CDR3 reads TGTGCCAGCAGCTCACCGTTCGCGAGTTCTTATGGCTACACCTTC. It yields the protein CASSSPFASSYGYTF.

This clonotype was recorded many times. This rearrangement joins TRBV7-2 to TRBJ2-5, with TRBD1 identical over 10 bases. The CDR3 extends over 17 amino acids. Trimming removed 5 bases from V and 2 bases from J; junction bases left unmatched: 11. Per the germline V gene, CDR1 is SGHTA and CDR2 is FQGNSA. The CDR3 nucleotides read TGTGCCAGCAGCCGAAGCGGGACAGGGGCACATCAAGAGACCCAGTACTTC. Translating gives CASSRSGTGAHQETQYF.

The chain carries TRBV5-1 and TRBJ2-3; 7 bases are a match to TRBD1. With 3 bases clipped from V and 3 bases from J, the junction kept 4 bases outside the gene matches. The CDR3 is made up of 14 amino acids. The germline CDR1 and CDR2 sequences are SGHRS and YFSETQ. The CDR3 sequence is CASSSDRVTDTQYF. The CDR3 nucleotides read TGCGCCAGCAGCTCTGACAGGGTAACAGATACGCAGTATTTT.

This clonotype was seen many times. V and J are TRBV7-2 and TRBJ1-1, with D perhaps TRBD1 (6 bases). The CDR3 has 14 amino acids. Germline V CDR1 and CDR2: SGHTA, FQGNSA. Trimming shortened V by 2 bases and J by 1 base, and 8 bases separated the two germline ends. The CDR3 nucleotides are TGTGCCAGCAGCTTAAAGGGGGGGAACACTGAAGCTTTCTTT. Its translation is CASSLKGGNTEAFF.

The sample holds many counts of this clonotype. This chain uses TRBV12-3 or TRBV12-4 with TRBJ1-2, with D perhaps TRBD1 (5 bases). CDR3 length: 15 amino acids. Trimming shortened V by 6 bases and J by 2 bases, and 16 bases separated the two germline ends. CDR3 protein: CASSYGQRLNYGYTF. As DNA, the CDR3 is TGTGCCAGCAGCTACGGACAAAGACTAAACTATGGCTACACCTTC.

This clonotype was seen repeatedly, ten times or more. This chain joins TRBV5-1 and TRBJ2-1, with D maybe TRBD1 (6 bases). The CDR3 totals 12 residues. The germline CDR1 and CDR2 sequences are SGHRS and YFSETQ. Trimming left V 4 bases short and J 6 bases short, with 8 bases between. CDR3 protein: CASSTGSNEQFF. The CDR3 DNA reads TGCGCCAGCAGCACAGGGAGCAATGAGCAGTTCTTC.

This clonotype was seen at least ten times. The chain carries TRBV7-2 and TRBJ2-5; 8 nucleotides agree with TRBD1. Per germline, CDR1 SGHTA and CDR2 FQGNSA. J lost 4 bases, V lost 8 bases, and 6 bases had no gene match. This CDR3 spans 13 amino acids. The CDR3 loop is CASRTGFLETQYF. The CDR3 DNA follows: TGTGCCAGCCGGACAGGGTTTCTAGAGACCCAGTACTTC.

The sample holds many counts of this clonotype. This chain connects TRBV29-1 to TRBJ2-5; the D is unclear. The CDR3 is made up of 12 amino acids. V was pared by 7 bases and J by 2 bases, with 11 bases between. Germline V gene sequence: CDR1 SQVTM, CDR2 ANQGSEA. This CDR3 is CSGRGPQETQYF. The CDR3 nucleotides read TGCAGCGGACGAGGACCACAAGAGACCCAGTACTTC.

There are many counts of this clonotype. The chain has TRBV28 and TRBJ1-5; D unclear. Trimming removed 6 bases at V and 3 bases at J, with 12 bases between. This CDR3 comprises 14 residues. The germline CDR1 and CDR2 sequences are MDHEN and SYDVKM. This chain's CDR3 is CASSIGGPNQPQHF. CDR3 coding DNA: TGTGCCAGCAGCATCGGAGGGCCCAATCAGCCCCAGCATTTT.

This clonotype was counted ten times or more. The chain combines TRBV10-3 with TRBJ1-5; 10 positions match TRBD1. The CDR3 spans 15 residues. The germline V gene encodes CDR1 ENHRY and CDR2 SYGVKD. V was pared by 6 bases and J by 5 bases, with 7 bases of the junction left unmatched. CDR3 loop: CAIRQTGGGDQPQHF. The CDR3 coding sequence is TGTGCCATCAGACAGACAGGGGGCGGGGATCAGCCCCAGCATTTT.

This clonotype was counted at least ten times. This rearrangement joins TRBV5-1 to TRBJ1-4; the D gene is possibly TRBD1 (5 bases). CDR3 length equals 17 residues. Trimming left V 1 base short and J 3 bases short, with 16 bases between. CDR1 is SGHRS and CDR2 is YFSETQ in the germline V gene. The CDR3 DNA is TGCGCCAGCAGCTTGCATGGTTCGACAGAGTCTAATGAAAAACTGTTTTTT. It encodes CASSLHGSTESNEKLFF. The variable domain in full, with the rest retrieved from reference TRBV5-1 and TRBJ1-4, is KAGVTQTPRYLIKTRGQQVTLSCSPISGHRSVSWYQQTPGQGLQFLFEYFSETQRNKGNFPGRFSGRQFSNSRSEMNVSTLELGDSALYLCASSLHGSTESNEKLFFGSGTQLSVL.

At least ten counts were recorded for this clonotype. The gene calls are TRBV6-2 or TRBV6-3 and TRBJ2-3; D not resolved. Germline V gene data show CDR1 as MNHEY and CDR2 as SVGEGT. This CDR3 is built from 14 residues. Trimming removed 5 bases at V and 4 bases at J, with 13 bases between. The CDR3 sequence: CASSVGQIADTQYF. The CDR3 DNA is TGTGCCAGCAGTGTTGGGCAGATAGCAGATACGCAGTATTTT.

In its sample, this clonotype was seen many times. The chain couples TRBV7-2 to TRBJ1-1; D not resolved. The V end was cut by 2 bases, the J end by 1 base, with 8 bases between. Germline CDR1 is SGHTA and CDR2 is FQGNSA. The CDR3 runs to 14 residues. CDR3 sequence (DNA): TGTGCCAGCAGCTTATCTTGGTGGAACACTGAAGCTTTCTTT. Protein product: CASSLSWWNTEAFF.

This clonotype was recorded at least ten times. The chain joins TRBV7-9 to TRBJ2-1; 9 nucleotides match TRBD2. The V gene's germline CDR1 is SEHNR and CDR2 FQNEAQ (reference sequence). The length of the CDR3 is 14 residues. J gave up 10 bases and V 1 base, and 5 bases lay outside the gene matches. The CDR3 spells CASSLDRTSVEQFF. CDR3 DNA: TGTGCCAGCAGCTTAGACCGGACTAGCGTGGAGCAGTTCTTC.

This clonotype was counted ten times or more. The J gene is TRBJ2-1, the V gene TRBV6-2 or TRBV6-3; the D gene is possibly TRBD2 (6 bases). Germline V gene data show CDR1 as MNHEY and CDR2 as SVGEGT. V was clipped by 0 bases and J by 6 bases, with 15 bases between them. The CDR3 consists of 16 residues. The CDR3 protein is CASSYSRDFNVNEQFF. In nucleotides, the CDR3 is TGTGCCAGCAGTTACTCCAGGGACTTCAACGTCAATGAGCAGTTCTTC.

This clonotype was recorded many times. The V call is TRBV2, the J call TRBJ1-2, with D tentatively TRBD1 (5 bases). Between the trimmed V and J ends, which lost 8 bases and 6 bases, there was a span of 16 bases. The CDR3 spans 13 residues. Germline V gene lookup returns CDR1 SNHLY and CDR2 FYNNEI. The DNA for the CDR3 is TGTGCCAGCCCAAACAGGCGAGTCGATGGCTACACCTTC. This sequence encodes CASPNRRVDGYTF.

V gene TRBV18 combines with J gene TRBJ2-7, with D possibly TRBD1 on 5 matching bases. Germline V gives CDR1 KGHSH, CDR2 LQKENI. Trimming left V 3 bases short and J 2 bases short, with 11 bases between. The CDR3 spans 14 residues. The CDR3 DNA is TGTGCCAGCTCACCCCCCAGGGCCACCTACGAGCAGTACTTC. Its translation: CASSPPRATYEQYF.

This clonotype was detected many times. As DNA, the CDR3 is TGTGCCAGCAGTGAAGCAGACGAGTGGGACAAGGGCCCATACGAGCAGTACTTC. This gives the protein CASSEADEWDKGPYEQYF. J is TRBJ2-7 and V is TRBV2; D possibly corresponds to TRBD1 (6 bases). The germline V and J ends were trimmed by 0 bases and 4 bases, with 22 bases remaining between them. Germline loops: CDR1 SNHLY, CDR2 FYNNEI. This CDR3 is 18 amino acids long.

This clonotype came up many times. The V call is TRBV23-1, the J call TRBJ1-2; no reliable D call. TRBV23-1 is marked as an open reading frame, function uncertain. This CDR3 has 17 amino acids. The ends were cut back, 2 bases at V and 0 bases at J, with 16 bases in the middle. CDR3 bases: TGCGCCAGCAGTCAAACTCCTTTCACTCACTCTAACTATGGCTACACCTTC. Encoded protein: CASSQTPFTHSNYGYTF.

The sample holds many counts of this clonotype. This chain's CDR3 is CASSRTGVSNYGYTF. CDR3 coding DNA: TGTGCCAGCAGCCGGACAGGGGTCTCTAACTATGGCTACACCTTC. The chain employs TRBV7-8 and TRBJ1-2; 9 bases line up with TRBD1. The CDR3 consists of 15 residues. V was pared by 5 bases and J by 0 bases, with 4 bases of the junction left unmatched. Germline loops: CDR1 SGHVS, CDR2 FQNEAQ.

This clonotype was seen many times. The V call is TRBV7-8, the J call TRBJ2-3; 8 bases align to TRBD1. The CDR3 length is 17 residues. Germline V gives CDR1 SGHVS, CDR2 FQNEAQ. V gave up 4 bases and J gave up 1 base; unmatched junction bases: 10. The CDR3 DNA reads as TGTGCCAGCAGCTCGAAGGACAGGGAGGCCCGCACAGATACGCAGTATTTT. Its translation: CASSSKDREARTDTQYF.

Many counts were recorded for this clonotype. The chain uses TRBV6-2 or TRBV6-3 and TRBJ1-1; D is perhaps TRBD1 (5 bases). V was pared by 7 bases and J by 3 bases, with 12 bases between. CDR1 and CDR2 from the germline V gene are MNHEY and SVGEGT. The CDR3 runs to 13 residues. CDR3 sequence reads: CASNRGRDTEAFF. The CDR3 DNA reads TGTGCCAGCAATCGGGGGAGGGACACTGAAGCTTTCTTT.

This clonotype was found many times. This chain connects TRBV10-3 to TRBJ1-1; no firm D call. CDR3 length: 13 amino acids. Germline lookup yields CDR1 ENHRY and CDR2 SYGVKD. The V and J ends lost 3 bases and 3 bases respectively, with 8 bases between them. CDR3 protein: CAISEEGYTEAFF. CDR3 DNA: TGTGCCATCAGTGAAGAAGGATACACTGAAGCTTTCTTT.

The chain employs TRBV6-8 and TRBJ1-5; D may be TRBD1 (5 bases). V was cut by 2 bases and J by 11 bases, with 22 bases left in between. This CDR3 spans 16 amino acids. The germline V gene has CDR1 MNHGY and CDR2 SAAAGT. The chain's CDR3 is CASSYHRPTGHSAQHF. The CDR3 region has the DNA TGTGCCAGCAGTTACCATCGACCTACTGGACATTCGGCCCAGCATTTT.

The sample holds many counts of this clonotype. The chain employs TRBV10-3 and TRBJ2-7; D uncertain. CDR1 ENHRY and CDR2 SYGVKD come from the germline V gene. This CDR3 region has 13 residues. V gave up 4 bases and J gave up 4 bases, with 11 bases separating them. CDR3 coding DNA: TGTGCCATCAGTGGCAGCCTTGGTTACGAGCAGTACTTC. This translates into CAISGSLGYEQYF.

This clonotype has ten or more counts. The gene calls are TRBV19 and TRBJ2-7, with 7 bases lining up with TRBD2. The V and J ends lost 3 bases and 4 bases, in that order; junction bases with no gene match: 6. The germline V gene encodes CDR1 LNHDA and CDR2 SQIVND (reference sequence). This CDR3 is 14 amino acids long. CDR3 in amino acids: CASSIDSGMYEQYF. CDR3 DNA sequence: TGTGCCAGTAGTATCGACAGCGGGATGTACGAGCAGTACTTC.